Listed below are T cell receptor beta chains from one sample, sequenced in a study of beta chain features in type 1 diabetes. TCRdb's copy holds only in-frame clones and misses some; the assay was immunoSEQ multiplex PCR. The data contain 200,000 to 250,000 clones, 16% of them singletons. The sample was naive CD4+ T cells from blood. The source is a man younger than 40 with type 1 diabetes. The CDR3 runs from the conserved cysteine through the conserved F or W. Fields, in order: clone size, J gene, V gene, D gene, CDR3 protein, CDR3 DNA. A D gene is named only where the DNA matches it firmly. The size field is filled for only some rows; it gives once, few, many or a size class.

clone size: .
J gene: TRBJ2-3
V gene: TRBV5-1
D gene: TRBD2
CDR3 protein: CASSQGLAASTDTQYF
CDR3 DNA: TGCGCCAGCAGCCAAGGACTAGCGGCAAGCACAGATACGCAGTATTTT

clone size: few
J gene: TRBJ1-4
V gene: TRBV29-1
D gene: .
CDR3 protein: CSVDLGYEKLFF
CDR3 DNA: TGCAGCGTTGATTTAGGATATGAAAAACTGTTTTTT

clone size: few
J gene: TRBJ2-1
V gene: TRBV7-2
D gene: .
CDR3 protein: CASSPRMADNEQFF
CDR3 DNA: TGTGCCAGCAGCCCCCGAATGGCGGACAATGAGCAGTTCTTC

clone size: .
J gene: TRBJ2-3
V gene: TRBV29-1
D gene: TRBD2
CDR3 protein: CSFREGGTPDTQYF
CDR3 DNA: TGCAGCTTCCGGGAGGGAGGTACCCCAGATACGCAGTATTTT

clone size: few
J gene: TRBJ2-1
V gene: TRBV7-2
D gene: TRBD2
CDR3 protein: CASSSTSGTPRFF
CDR3 DNA: TGTGCCAGCAGCTCGACTAGCGGGACGCCTAGGTTCTTC

clone size: .
J gene: TRBJ2-1
V gene: TRBV4-3
D gene: TRBD2
CDR3 protein: CASSQAAGGLGEQFF
CDR3 DNA: TGCGCCAGCAGCCAAGCAGCGGGAGGGCTCGGTGAGCAGTTCTTC

clone size: few
J gene: TRBJ1-4
V gene: TRBV28
D gene: .
CDR3 protein: CASTRTQGGEKLFF
CDR3 DNA: TGTGCCAGCACCCGGACCCAAGGAGGTGAAAAACTGTTTTTT

clone size: .
J gene: TRBJ2-7
V gene: TRBV29-1
D gene: TRBD1
CDR3 protein: CSVVGDRAGEQYF
CDR3 DNA: TGCAGCGTTGTGGGGGACAGGGCCGGAGAGCAGTACTTC

clone size: few
J gene: TRBJ2-1
V gene: TRBV7-9
D gene: TRBD2
CDR3 protein: CASSLRGRGYNEQFF
CDR3 DNA: TGTGCCAGCAGCTTACGCGGGAGAGGCTACAATGAGCAGTTCTTC

clone size: few
J gene: TRBJ2-1
V gene: TRBV30
D gene: .
CDR3 protein: CAWSVRSRDWNEQFF
CDR3 DNA: TGTGCCTGGAGTGTACGCTCTCGGGATTGGAATGAGCAGTTCTTC

clone size: .
J gene: TRBJ2-7
V gene: TRBV29-1
D gene: .
CDR3 protein: CSVSRATRGYEQYF
CDR3 DNA: TGCAGCGTTTCACGGGCCACCCGGGGGTACGAGCAGTACTTC

clone size: .
J gene: TRBJ1-5
V gene: TRBV6-6
D gene: TRBD1
CDR3 protein: CASSYSSTGEYQPQHF
CDR3 DNA: TGTGCCAGCAGTTACTCAAGCACAGGGGAGTATCAGCCCCAGCATTTT

clone size: few
J gene: TRBJ2-3
V gene: TRBV9
D gene: .
CDR3 protein: CASSVRLATSTDTQYF
CDR3 DNA: TGTGCCAGCAGCGTAAGGCTAGCGACTAGCACAGATACGCAGTATTTT

clone size: few
J gene: TRBJ2-7
V gene: TRBV29-1
D gene: TRBD2
CDR3 protein: CSTSQTSGSMGEQYF
CDR3 DNA: TGCAGCACATCCCAAACTAGCGGGAGTATGGGCGAGCAGTACTTC

clone size: few
J gene: TRBJ2-5
V gene: TRBV7-6
D gene: .
CDR3 protein: CASSLEAGIETQYF
CDR3 DNA: TGTGCCAGCAGCTTAGAGGCGGGAATAGAGACCCAGTACTTC

clone size: few
J gene: TRBJ1-5
V gene: TRBV9
D gene: .
CDR3 protein: CASSNTGTNQPQHF
CDR3 DNA: TGTGCCAGCAGCAACACAGGCACGAATCAGCCCCAGCATTTT

clone size: .
J gene: TRBJ2-3
V gene: TRBV7-3
D gene: .
CDR3 protein: CASSSQGAPDTQYF
CDR3 DNA: TGTGCCAGCAGCTCGCAAGGGGCCCCAGATACGCAGTATTTT

clone size: .
J gene: TRBJ2-7
V gene: TRBV4-3
D gene: .
CDR3 protein: CASSHAGQTLYEQYF
CDR3 DNA: TGCGCCAGCAGCCATGCGGGACAGACCCTCTACGAGCAGTACTTC

clone size: few
J gene: TRBJ2-3
V gene: TRBV11-2
D gene: TRBD2
CDR3 protein: CASGREGSGGTQYF
CDR3 DNA: TGTGCCAGCGGCCGGGAGGGGAGCGGGGGTACGCAGTATTTT

clone size: few
J gene: TRBJ1-1
V gene: TRBV29-1
D gene: .
CDR3 protein: CSVVAVGHVAFF
CDR3 DNA: TGCAGCGTTGTAGCGGTAGGACACGTTGCTTTCTTT

clone size: .
J gene: TRBJ2-7
V gene: TRBV10-3
D gene: .
CDR3 protein: CAIGQDRPYEQYF
CDR3 DNA: TGTGCCATCGGTCAAGACAGGCCCTACGAGCAGTACTTC

clone size: few
J gene: TRBJ2-2
V gene: TRBV28
D gene: .
CDR3 protein: CATTENTGELFF
CDR3 DNA: TGTGCCACAACGGAGAACACCGGGGAGCTGTTTTTT

clone size: .
J gene: TRBJ2-2
V gene: TRBV7-7
D gene: .
CDR3 protein: CASSPLNTGELFF
CDR3 DNA: TGTGCTAGCAGCCCGCTTAACACCGGGGAGCTGTTTTTT

clone size: .
J gene: TRBJ2-1
V gene: TRBV15
D gene: TRBD2
CDR3 protein: CATSRRIGELGGSGDEQFF
CDR3 DNA: TGTGCCACCAGCAGACGAATAGGAGAGCTAGGCGGGAGTGGGGATGAGCAGTTCTTC

clone size: .
J gene: TRBJ1-5
V gene: TRBV30
D gene: .
CDR3 protein: CAWSVGQPQHF
CDR3 DNA: TGTGCCTGGAGTGTAGGTCAGCCCCAGCATTTT

clone size: .
J gene: TRBJ1-3
V gene: TRBV18
D gene: .
CDR3 protein: CASSPRLDGNTIYF
CDR3 DNA: TGTGCCAGCTCACCAAGACTCGATGGAAACACCATATATTTT

clone size: .
J gene: TRBJ1-5
V gene: TRBV30
D gene: .
CDR3 protein: CAWSVRTPRQPQHF
CDR3 DNA: TGTGCCTGGAGTGTACGGACTCCCAGGCAGCCCCAGCATTTT

clone size: .
J gene: TRBJ2-1
V gene: TRBV16
D gene: .
CDR3 protein: CASSRSFGGNEQFF
CDR3 DNA: TGTGCCAGCAGCCGGTCGTTTGGGGGGAATGAGCAGTTCTTC

clone size: few
J gene: TRBJ2-3
V gene: TRBV7-3
D gene: .
CDR3 protein: CASSRWGLETDTQYF
CDR3 DNA: TGTGCCAGCAGCCGTTGGGGTCTCGAGACAGATACGCAGTATTTT

clone size: .
J gene: TRBJ2-7
V gene: TRBV6-1
D gene: .
CDR3 protein: CASSPGYGTYEQYF
CDR3 DNA: TGTGCCAGCAGTCCAGGGTATGGAACCTACGAGCAGTACTTC

clone size: few
J gene: TRBJ2-5
V gene: TRBV30
D gene: TRBD2
CDR3 protein: CAWRLAGAKETQYF
CDR3 DNA: TGTGCCTGGAGACTAGCGGGAGCCAAAGAGACCCAGTACTTC

clone size: .
J gene: TRBJ2-7
V gene: TRBV29-1
D gene: TRBD2
CDR3 protein: CSVKLAGDYEQYF
CDR3 DNA: TGCAGCGTGAAACTAGCGGGGGACTACGAGCAGTACTTC

clone size: .
J gene: TRBJ1-2
V gene: TRBV29-1
D gene: .
CDR3 protein: CSVVITGLVDYTF
CDR3 DNA: TGCAGCGTCGTAATCACAGGGTTAGTCGACTACACCTTC

clone size: .
J gene: TRBJ2-7
V gene: TRBV18
D gene: .
CDR3 protein: CASSPVEGEQYF
CDR3 DNA: TGTGCCAGCTCACCGGTGGAGGGGGAGCAGTACTTC

clone size: few
J gene: TRBJ2-5
V gene: TRBV9
D gene: .
CDR3 protein: CASSESPSEQVQYF
CDR3 DNA: TGTGCCAGCAGCGAGAGCCCGAGCGAGCAGGTCCAGTACTTC

clone size: few
J gene: TRBJ2-7
V gene: TRBV29-1
D gene: .
CDR3 protein: CSVGTSYEQYF
CDR3 DNA: TGCAGCGTCGGGACCAGCTACGAGCAGTACTTC

clone size: .
J gene: TRBJ2-2
V gene: TRBV7-2
D gene: TRBD1
CDR3 protein: CASSPGQGRPTGELFF
CDR3 DNA: TGTGCCAGCAGCCCAGGACAGGGGAGGCCCACCGGGGAGCTGTTTTTT

clone size: .
J gene: TRBJ1-1
V gene: TRBV29-1
D gene: .
CDR3 protein: CSVTGLLNTEAFF
CDR3 DNA: TGCAGCGTAACAGGGTTATTGAACACTGAAGCTTTCTTT

clone size: .
J gene: TRBJ1-1
V gene: TRBV28
D gene: .
CDR3 protein: CASSSGRGAATEAFF
CDR3 DNA: TGTGCCAGCAGTTCAGGGCGCGGGGCAGCCACTGAAGCTTTCTTT

clone size: .
J gene: TRBJ2-1
V gene: TRBV15
D gene: .
CDR3 protein: CATSRGVANEQFF
CDR3 DNA: TGTGCCACCAGCAGAGGGGTTGCTAATGAGCAGTTCTTC

clone size: few
J gene: TRBJ2-5
V gene: TRBV28
D gene: .
CDR3 protein: CASSSHPSGETQYF
CDR3 DNA: TGTGCCAGTTCATCCCATCCCTCCGGGGAGACCCAGTACTTC

clone size: .
J gene: TRBJ2-1
V gene: TRBV10-3
D gene: .
CDR3 protein: CAISAAWEGQFF
CDR3 DNA: TGTGCCATCAGTGCTGCTTGGGAAGGGCAGTTCTTC

clone size: once
J gene: TRBJ2-3
V gene: TRBV14
D gene: TRBD2
CDR3 protein: CASSQELAGDTQYF
CDR3 DNA: TGTGCCAGCAGCCAAGAACTAGCGGGAGATACGCAGTATTTT

clone size: few
J gene: TRBJ1-2
V gene: TRBV6-1
D gene: .
CDR3 protein: CASSEAGIYGYTF
CDR3 DNA: TGTGCCAGCAGTGAAGCTGGGATCTATGGCTACACCTTC

clone size: few
J gene: TRBJ1-5
V gene: TRBV29-1
D gene: .
CDR3 protein: CSVPQGNQPQHF
CDR3 DNA: TGCAGCGTCCCACAGGGCAATCAGCCCCAGCATTTT

clone size: few
J gene: TRBJ2-5
V gene: TRBV30
D gene: TRBD1
CDR3 protein: CAWSRDSQETQYF
CDR3 DNA: TGTGCCTGGAGTCGGGACAGCCAAGAGACCCAGTACTTC

clone size: .
J gene: TRBJ2-1
V gene: TRBV29-1
D gene: .
CDR3 protein: CSVEGSRGIRNEQFF
CDR3 DNA: TGCAGCGTTGAGGGTTCTCGCGGGATCAGAAATGAGCAGTTCTTC

clone size: .
J gene: TRBJ1-2
V gene: TRBV28
D gene: .
CDR3 protein: CASSLGSGNYGYTF
CDR3 DNA: TGTGCCAGCAGTTTGGGGTCTGGTAACTATGGCTACACCTTC

clone size: few
J gene: TRBJ2-7
V gene: TRBV4-3
D gene: .
CDR3 protein: CASSQEIGPKTYEQYF
CDR3 DNA: TGCGCCAGCAGCCAAGAGATCGGACCAAAAACCTACGAGCAGTACTTC

clone size: .
J gene: TRBJ1-5
V gene: TRBV9
D gene: .
CDR3 protein: CASSVDIQFNQPQHF
CDR3 DNA: TGTGCCAGCAGCGTAGACATACAGTTCAATCAGCCCCAGCATTTT

clone size: .
J gene: TRBJ1-5
V gene: TRBV30
D gene: TRBD1
CDR3 protein: CAWSVDRGQPQHF
CDR3 DNA: TGTGCCTGGAGTGTTGACAGGGGTCAGCCCCAGCATTTT

clone size: few
J gene: TRBJ1-1
V gene: TRBV5-1
D gene: .
CDR3 protein: CASSLTGNTEAFF
CDR3 DNA: TGCGCCAGCAGCTTAACAGGGAACACTGAAGCTTTCTTT